The 25 T cell receptor beta chains listed next were all sequenced from one sample in a study of T cells after yellow fever vaccination. TCRdb redid the calling of the 5' RACE reads with MiXCR, one entry per CDR3 protein. The data contain hundreds of thousands of distinct CDR3 sequences, about 19% of them singletons. The sequencing used PBMCs, collected 15 days after the yellow fever booster vaccination. The receptors come from a man aged 25-45 years who received the YFV17D yellow fever vaccine.

This chain links TRBV10-3 with TRBJ2-3; 10 bases are a match to TRBD2. The CDR3 has 15 residues. The ends lost 6 bases at V and 4 bases at J; junction bases unmatched: 7. Per germline, CDR1 ENHRY and CDR2 SYGVKD. In nucleotides, the CDR3 is TGTGCCATCAGGGGCCCTAGCGGGAGACCAGATACGCAGTATTTT. Protein: CAIRGPSGRPDTQYF.

The gene calls are TRBV20-1 and TRBJ2-3; 11 bases fit TRBD2. The trim removed 5 bases at V and 4 bases at J, leaving 11 bases unmatched. The CDR3 has 16 residues. Per germline, CDR1 DFQATT and CDR2 SNEGSKA (reference sequence). CDR3: CSASGTSGLGADTQYF. In nucleotides, the CDR3 is TGCAGTGCTTCCGGGACTAGCGGACTCGGGGCAGATACGCAGTATTTT.

The V gene is TRBV27, the J gene TRBJ2-7; TRBD2 agrees at 7 bases. CDR1 MNHEY and CDR2 SMNVEV come from the germline V gene (reference sequence). This CDR3 spans 15 amino acids. The trim removed 0 bases at V and 3 bases at J, leaving 5 bases unmatched. Here the CDR3 reads CASSLSGGSNYEQYF. The CDR3 DNA is TGTGCCAGCAGTTTATCGGGCGGGAGCAACTACGAGCAGTACTTC.

CDR3 residues: CAWSFQGQGNEKLFF. For the CDR3, the DNA is TGTGCCTGGAGTTTCCAGGGACAGGGGAATGAAAAACTGTTTTTT. The chain combines TRBV30 with TRBJ1-4; 10 nucleotides align to TRBD1. The V gene's germline CDR1 is GTSNPN and CDR2 SVGIG (reference sequence). Trimming at V came to 2 bases and at J to 5 bases, leaving 5 bases not matched to a gene. The length of the CDR3 is 15 residues.

The rearrangement uses TRBV4-1 and TRBJ2-7; 7 bases align to TRBD2. CDR1 is MGHRA and CDR2 is YSYEKL in the germline V gene. With 0 bases clipped from V and 1 base from J, the junction kept 3 bases outside the gene matches. The length of the CDR3 is 15 residues. CDR3 DNA sequence: TGCGCCAGCAGCCAAGAACTAGCGCGGTCCTACGAGCAGTACTTC. Its translation: CASSQELARSYEQYF.

This clonotype appeared a few times. The gene calls are TRBV20-1 and TRBJ1-3; 8 nucleotides match TRBD1. V gave up 5 bases and J gave up 1 base; unmatched junction bases: 4. The CDR3 covers 14 residues. Per germline, CDR1 DFQATT and CDR2 SNEGSKA (reference sequence). CDR3 sequence reads: CSASRTGSGNTIYF. CDR3 coding DNA: TGCAGTGCTTCCAGGACAGGGTCTGGAAACACCATATATTTT.

The chain recombines TRBV20-1 with TRBJ2-7, with D possibly matching TRBD2 (5 bases). Germline CDR1 is DFQATT and CDR2 is SNEGSKA (reference sequence). V was pared by 1 base and J by 6 bases, with 13 bases between. There are 13 residues in the CDR3. CDR3 residues: CSARGVGGREQYF. DNA for the CDR3: TGCAGTGCTAGAGGGGTAGGAGGCCGCGAGCAGTACTTC.

The chain is built from TRBV20-1 and TRBJ1-1; D is unresolved. CDR1 and CDR2 from the germline V gene are DFQATT and SNEGSKA (reference sequence). CDR3 length equals 12 residues. The CDR3 protein is CNPGIMNTEAFF. The CDR3 nucleotides read TGCAACCCTGGGATCATGAACACTGAAGCTTTCTTT.

The V call is TRBV15, the J call TRBJ2-7, with D possibly TRBD1 on 7 matching bases. Germline V gives CDR1 LNHNV, CDR2 YYDKDF (reference sequence). The CDR3 runs 18 residues. Between the trimmed V and J ends, which lost 0 bases and 3 bases, there was a span of 21 bases. The CDR3: CATSRDLVPTGRYYEQYF. For the CDR3, the DNA is TGTGCCACCAGCAGAGACTTGGTTCCGACAGGGAGGTACTACGAGCAGTACTTC.

This clonotype was observed a few times. The CDR3 DNA is TGTGCCAGCAGCCAAGGGTCGAGTCCATTCCAAGAGACCCAGTACTTC. It codes for CASSQGSSPFQETQYF. This chain connects TRBV4-2 to TRBJ2-5; D is undetermined. The V end was cut by 1 base, the J end by 1 base, with 13 bases between. The CDR3 consists of 16 residues. The germline V gene has CDR1 LGHNA and CDR2 YNFKEQ.

V and J are TRBV10-1 and TRBJ2-2; D is uncertain. The CDR3 is 12 residues long. The ends were cut back, 6 bases at V and 6 bases at J, with 8 bases in the middle. Germline CDR1 and CDR2: WNHNN and SYGVQD (reference sequence). The CDR3 sequence is CASRGYAGELFF. For the CDR3, the DNA is TGCGCCAGCAGGGGGTACGCCGGGGAGCTGTTTTTT.

This clonotype appeared a few times. The V and J genes are TRBV18 and TRBJ2-1; 7 bases line up with TRBD1. The CDR3 runs to 15 residues. Trimming cost V 0 bases and J 3 bases; bases outside gene matches: 2. Germline V gene data show CDR1 as KGHSH and CDR2 as LQKENI. The CDR3 sequence: CASSPPGQRYNEQFF. CDR3 in DNA: TGTGCCAGCTCACCACCGGGACAGCGCTACAATGAGCAGTTCTTC.

This sequence joins TRBV20-1 and TRBJ2-1, with 15 bases identical to TRBD2. Germline V gives CDR1 DFQATT, CDR2 SNEGSKA (reference sequence). The V gene end was trimmed by 5 bases and the J gene end by 7 bases; junction bases not matched to a gene: 9. The CDR3 runs 16 residues. DNA for the CDR3: TGCAGTGCTCGGGGACTAGCGGGAGGTAGTTCTAATGAGCAGTTCTTC. It specifies CSARGLAGGSSNEQFF.

This clonotype was recorded a few times. The chain has TRBV10-3 and TRBJ2-3; 8 bases map to TRBD2. J gave up 10 bases and V 0 bases, and 3 bases lay outside the gene matches. The germline CDR1 and CDR2 sequences are ENHRY and SYGVKD. The CDR3 extends over 13 amino acids. As DNA, the CDR3 is TGTGCCATCAGTGAGTCGGGGCGGGAGGCGCAGTATTTT. Amino acid sequence: CAISESGREAQYF.

This clonotype turned up a few times. The chain carries TRBV25-1 and TRBJ2-5, with D possibly matching TRBD2 (5 bases). The germline V gene encodes CDR1 MGHDK and CDR2 SYGVNS. The V end lost 7 bases, the J end lost 7 bases, and 19 bases lay between the germline ends. This CDR3 is built from 14 residues. CDR3 amino acids: CASTSSGNHPTQYF. In DNA form, the CDR3 reads TGTGCCAGCACCTCCTCGGGAAACCACCCGACCCAGTACTTC.

V is TRBV25-1 and J is TRBJ2-1; 7 bases map to TRBD1. The trim removed 6 bases at V and 9 bases at J, leaving 8 bases unmatched. The CDR3 has 13 amino acids. Looked up from germline, CDR1 is MGHDK and CDR2 is SYGVNS. CDR3 sequence: CASSRGGFPEQFF. The DNA for the CDR3 is TGTGCCAGCAGCAGAGGGGGCTTTCCTGAGCAGTTCTTC. Full variable domain (outside the CDR3, taken from reference TRBV25-1 and TRBJ2-1): EADIYQTPRYLVIGTGKKITLECSQTMGHDKMYWYQQDPGMELHLIHYSYGVNSTEKGDLSSESTVSRIRTEHFPLTLESARPSHTSQYLCASSRGGFPEQFFGPGTRLTVL.

This sequence joins TRBV7-8 and TRBJ2-4; unclear D gene. This CDR3 region has 15 residues. Trimming took 3 bases from V and 1 from J, leaving 10 bases between them. Germline V gene data show CDR1 as SGHVS and CDR2 as FQNEAQ. The CDR3 protein is CASSLGSMAKNIQYF. Written as DNA, the CDR3 is TGTGCCAGCAGCTTGGGATCCATGGCCAAAAACATTCAGTACTTC. Looking up the rest from reference TRBV7-8 and TRBJ2-4 gives the full variable domain: GAGVSQSPRYKVAKRGQDVALRCDPISGHVSLFWYQQALGQGPEFLTYFQNEAQLDKSGLPSDRFFAERPEGSVSTLKIQRTQQEDSAVYLCASSLGSMAKNIQYFGAGTRLSVL.

This clonotype was observed a handful of times. The chain employs TRBV5-1 and TRBJ2-7, with D uncertain. The CDR3 has 11 amino acids. From germline, CDR1 is SGHRS and CDR2 YFSETQ. The ends were cut back, 0 bases at V and 6 bases at J, with 4 bases in the middle. CDR3 in DNA: TGCGCCAGCAGCTTGGACATCGAGCAGTACTTC. This translates into CASSLDIEQYF.

The rearrangement joins TRBV25-1 to TRBJ2-7; 7 positions agree with TRBD1. V was pared by 4 bases and J by 1 base, with 7 bases of the junction left unmatched. Germline CDR1 and CDR2: MGHDK and SYGVNS. The CDR3 loop spans 15 amino acids. DNA of the CDR3: TGTGCCAGCAGTGGAACCAGGGGGAAGTCCTACGAGCAGTACTTC. It is translated as CASSGTRGKSYEQYF.

This clonotype was seen a few times. The chain links TRBV12-3 or TRBV12-4 to TRBJ2-1, with 9 nucleotides matching TRBD2. The CDR3 consists of 14 residues. V lost 5 bases and J lost 9; bases outside the gene matches: 8. The CDR3 coding sequence is TGTGCCAGCAGTGGGACTAGCTCAGGTTCTGAGCAGTTCTTC. Protein: CASSGTSSGSEQFF.

CDR3 DNA: TGCAGTGCTTACCTCAGCCCAGGGGGATTTGGCTACGAGCAGTACTTC. It translates to CSAYLSPGGFGYEQYF. The chain links TRBV20-1 to TRBJ2-7, with 7 bases matching TRBD1. V was pared by 5 bases and J by 3 bases, with 16 bases of the junction left unmatched. The CDR3 extends over 16 amino acids. From germline, CDR1 is DFQATT and CDR2 SNEGSKA (reference sequence).

This clonotype came up a few times. The V call is TRBV6-1, the J call TRBJ2-1; D unclear. This CDR3 contains 15 residues. The V and J ends lost 6 bases and 7 bases respectively, with 19 bases between them. Germline V CDR1 and CDR2: MNHNS, SASEGT. The CDR3 here is CASRKHWLSGNEQFF. The CDR3 DNA reads as TGTGCCAGCAGGAAGCATTGGCTATCTGGGAATGAGCAGTTCTTC.

The chain joins TRBV11-2 to TRBJ2-5; 14 bases are shared with TRBD2. The ends lost 3 bases at V and 3 bases at J; junction bases unmatched: 9. Germline V gives CDR1 SGHAT, CDR2 FQNNGV. The CDR3 has 18 amino acids. CDR3 residues: CASSFGTSGSPGEETQYF. The CDR3 nucleotides read TGTGCCAGCAGCTTTGGGACTAGCGGGAGTCCCGGAGAAGAGACCCAGTACTTC.

This clonotype was counted only a few times. The V call is TRBV6-5, the J call TRBJ2-7; TRBD2 matches 12 bases. The germline gives CDR1 MNHEY, CDR2 SVGAGI. CDR3 length: 18 residues. Trimming removed 5 bases from V and 0 bases from J; junction bases left unmatched: 11. For the CDR3, the DNA is TGTGCCAGCAGTCACCCGGCCGGGACTAGCGGGCGCTCCTACGAGCAGTACTTC. Its translation is CASSHPAGTSGRSYEQYF.

Many counts were recorded for this clonotype. This rearrangement joins TRBV4-3 to TRBJ2-1; tentatively, D is TRBD1 or TRBD2 (5 bases each). CDR1 and CDR2 from the germline V gene are LGHNA and YSLEER. The ends were cut back, 1 base at V and 4 bases at J, with 8 bases in the middle. The CDR3 consists of 14 residues. The CDR3 here is CASSQVGEYNEQFF. In nucleotides, the CDR3 is TGCGCCAGCAGCCAAGTGGGGGAGTACAATGAGCAGTTCTTC.